Below, one TCR beta chain is given with its context. Patients had residual fresh-frozen tumor tissue and more than two years of survival data. V lost 3 bases and J lost 0, with 14 bases in between. This CDR3 comprises 16 residues. Per the germline V gene, CDR1 is MNHNS and CDR2 is SASEGT. The data were obtained in a study of glioma-infiltrating T cells after dendritic cell vaccination. Input was around 2.1 ug genomic DNA, or all available if less. The method was immunoSEQ multiplex PCR; TCRdb's version includes in-frame clones alone and lacks a portion of them. This repertoire shows around 90,000 clones, 75% to 85% found once; its top ten account for around 5.9%.

Sample: blood, taken before dendritic cell vaccination. This TCR was recovered from a human donor with glioblastoma. This chain connects TRBV6-1 to TRBJ1-1; no firm D call. CDR3 sequence: CASSEFFGGLNTEAFF. CDR3 bases: TGTGCCAGCAGTGAGTTTTTTGGCGGGTTGAACACTGAAGCTTTCTTT.